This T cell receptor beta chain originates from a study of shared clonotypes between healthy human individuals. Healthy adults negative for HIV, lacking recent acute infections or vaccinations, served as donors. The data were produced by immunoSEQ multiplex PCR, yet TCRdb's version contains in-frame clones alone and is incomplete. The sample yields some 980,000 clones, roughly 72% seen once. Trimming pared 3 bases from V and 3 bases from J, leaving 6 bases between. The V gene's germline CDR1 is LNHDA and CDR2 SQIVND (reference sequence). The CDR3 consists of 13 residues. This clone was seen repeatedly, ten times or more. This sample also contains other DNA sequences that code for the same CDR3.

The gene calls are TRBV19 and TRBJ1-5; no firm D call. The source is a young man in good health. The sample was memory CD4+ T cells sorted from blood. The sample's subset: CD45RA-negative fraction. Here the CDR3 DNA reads TGTGCCAGTAGTATCCGGGACAATCAGCCCCAGCATTTT. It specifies CASSIRDNQPQHF.